These 21 T cell receptor beta chains originate from one sample sequenced in a study of a mutant IDH1 vaccine in newly diagnosed glioma. No antigen has been identified for these receptors. Noted time point: week 35, safety follow-up. In every dose of vaccine, 300 ug of mutant IDH1 20-mer peptide was given alongside topical imiquimod. Clones were sequenced by immunoSEQ multiplex PCR, and TCRdb holds only the in-frame ones, with some missing. The sample yields approximately 30,000 clones, roughly 80% seen once. Specimen: PBMCs, collected from a glioma patient whose treatment included an IDH1 peptide vaccine. Every receptor here comes from a woman aged 25 to 45 with glioma. Some clones in this sample may be carry-over from other donors' samples.

The chain has TRBV13 and TRBJ1-1; D possibly corresponds to TRBD1 (5 bases). Germline CDR1 and CDR2: PRHDT and FYEKMQ (reference sequence). This CDR3 has 13 amino acids. V lost 5 bases, J lost 1 base, and 8 bases lay in between. For the CDR3, the DNA is TGTGCCAGCAGCCTGGGGGGGAACACTGAAGCTTTCTTT. Translation: CASSLGGNTEAFF.

The rearrangement links TRBV27 to TRBJ1-2; no reliable D call. V was trimmed by 6 bases and J by 0 bases, leaving 11 bases between them. The CDR3 runs to 14 residues. Germline CDR1 MNHEY, CDR2 SMNVEV (reference sequence). CDR3 region: CASSPSRANYGYTF. As DNA, the CDR3 is TGTGCCAGCAGCCCCTCAAGAGCTAACTATGGCTACACCTTC.

The chain couples TRBV21-1 to TRBJ2-5; TRBD2, the table's D call, was not compared with the DNA. TRBV21-1 represents a pseudogene. The CDR3 extends over 16 amino acids. The CDR3 spells CASSKQAGGGEETQYF. Written as DNA, the CDR3 is TGTGCCAGCAGCAAACAAGCGGGAGGGGGAGAAGAGACCCAGTACTTC.

Concerning this clone: This CDR3 is also generated by other DNA sequences in the sample. CDR3 region: CASSYSSGGYTF. Written as DNA, the CDR3 is TGTGCCAGCAGTTACTCGAGCGGTGGCTACACCTTC. The V gene is TRBV6-5, the J gene TRBJ1-2, with D unresolved. This CDR3 has 12 residues. Trimming took 0 bases from V and 7 from J, leaving 6 bases between them. Germline assignment: CDR1 MNHEY and CDR2 SVGAGI.

This chain links TRBV25-1 with TRBJ2-1, with TRBD2 matching 13 bases. Germline V gives CDR1 MGHDK, CDR2 SYGVNS. The CDR3 runs to 15 residues. J was trimmed by 7 bases and V by 6 bases; bases with no gene match: 6. CDR3 nucleotide sequence: TGTGCCAGCAGCGGACTAGCGGGAGAAAGGAATGAGCAGTTCTTC. Translated, it gives CASSGLAGERNEQFF.

This chain joins TRBV5-5 and TRBJ2-7; TRBD2 matches 8 bases. Trimming at V came to 1 base and at J to 4 bases, leaving 4 bases not matched to a gene. This CDR3 contains 14 residues. The V gene's germline CDR1 is SGHKS and CDR2 YYEKEE (reference sequence). The DNA for the CDR3 is TGTGCCAGCAGCTTGCCGGGGGGGCAGTACGAGCAGTACTTC. Translation gives CASSLPGGQYEQYF.

The V and J genes are TRBV5-6 and TRBJ1-1; TRBD1 matches 8 bases. From germline, CDR1 is SGHDT and CDR2 YYEEEE. Unmatched junction bases numbered 11, after V lost 3 bases and J lost 4 bases. CDR3 size: 16 residues. The CDR3 loop is CASSSIMTGQGTEAFF. The CDR3 nucleotides read TGTGCCAGCAGCTCCATTATGACCGGACAGGGCACTGAAGCTTTCTTT.

CDR3 bases: TGTGCCAGCAGTGATCTGGTAACCTACGAGCAGTACTTC. Its protein is CASSDLVTYEQYF. The chain uses TRBV6-1 and TRBJ2-7; D remains unclear. Germline loops: CDR1 MNHNS, CDR2 SASEGT. CDR3 length equals 13 residues. The germline V and J ends were trimmed by 3 bases and 2 bases, with 8 bases remaining between them.

The chain recombines TRBV15 with TRBJ2-3; D not resolved. The CDR3 length is 16 residues. V was trimmed by 1 base and J by 4 bases, leaving 15 bases between them. Germline assignment: CDR1 LNHNV and CDR2 YYDKDF (reference sequence). CDR3 residues: CATSRAIVVGADTQYF. In DNA form, the CDR3 reads TGTGCCACCAGCAGAGCCATAGTGGTAGGTGCAGATACGCAGTATTTT.

This clone was recorded a few times. The chain recombines TRBV5-6 with TRBJ1-1; D unresolved. V was shortened by 1 base and J by 6 bases, with 13 bases between the two germline ends. From germline, CDR1 is SGHDT and CDR2 YYEEEE. The CDR3 has 14 amino acids. The CDR3 nucleotides are TGTGCCAGCAGCTTGTTGTCGGTTCGGGCTGAAGCTTTCTTT. This codes for CASSLLSVRAEAFF.

The J gene is TRBJ2-1, the V gene TRBV9, with 7 positions matching TRBD1. V gave up 3 bases and J gave up 5 bases; unmatched junction bases: 11. The germline V gene encodes CDR1 SGDLS and CDR2 YYNGEE. This CDR3 is built from 16 residues. The CDR3 nucleotides are TGTGCCAGCAGCGCCCCGCAGGGGGAGAAGGACAATGAGCAGTTCTTC. This sequence encodes CASSAPQGEKDNEQFF. The full variable domain, with the rest looked up from reference TRBV9 and TRBJ2-1, is DSGVTQTPKHLITATGQRVTLRCSPRSGDLSVYWYQQSLDQGLQFLIQYYNGEERAKGNILERFSAQQFPDLHSELNLSSLELGDSALYFCASSAPQGEKDNEQFFGPGTRLTVL.

This clone was observed a single time. This chain connects TRBV2 to TRBJ2-1; D not certain. There are 14 residues in the CDR3. Germline V gives CDR1 SNHLY, CDR2 FYNNEI. V was shortened by 4 bases and J by 4 bases, with 11 bases between the two germline ends. The CDR3 nucleotides read TGTGCCAGCAGTGCATACTCCGCTTACAATGAGCAGTTCTTC. Translating it yields CASSAYSAYNEQFF. Full variable domain (rest looked up from reference TRBV2 and TRBJ2-1): EPEVTQTPSHQVTQMGQEVILRCVPISNHLYFYWYRQILGQKVEFLVSFYNNEISEKSEIFDDQFSVERPDGSNFTLKIRSTKLEDSAMYFCASSAYSAYNEQFFGPGTRLTVL.

V is TRBV9 and J is TRBJ2-6; 7 bases are shared with TRBD1. J was trimmed by 0 bases and V by 0 bases; bases with no gene match: 9. The length of the CDR3 is 19 residues. Per germline, CDR1 SGDLS and CDR2 YYNGEE. The DNA of the CDR3 is TGTGCCAGCAGCGTAGCCCTGGGACAGTTACTCTCTGGGGCCAACGTCCTGACTTTC. Its translation is CASSVALGQLLSGANVLTF.

The chain uses TRBV4-1 and TRBJ2-1; 8 bases align to TRBD2. Trimming removed 4 bases from V and 6 bases from J; junction bases left unmatched: 5. Per the germline V gene, CDR1 is MGHRA and CDR2 is YSYEKL. This CDR3 has 14 residues. The chain's CDR3 is CASSLAAGGNEQFF. The CDR3 region has the DNA TGCGCCAGCAGCCTAGCTGCGGGGGGCAATGAGCAGTTCTTC.

This clone was found a few times. The chain recombines TRBV2 with TRBJ1-1; possibly TRBD1 for D (6 bases). The CDR3 has 11 amino acids. V was pared by 4 bases and J by 8 bases, with 8 bases between. Looked up from germline, CDR1 is SNHLY and CDR2 is FYNNEI. CDR3 in DNA: TGTGCCAGCAGTGTTAGGGGGGAAGCTTTCTTT. Its translation is CASSVRGEAFF. Looking up the rest from reference TRBV2 and TRBJ1-1 gives the full variable domain: EPEVTQTPSHQVTQMGQEVILRCVPISNHLYFYWYRQILGQKVEFLVSFYNNEISEKSEIFDDQFSVERPDGSNFTLKIRSTKLEDSAMYFCASSVRGEAFFGQGTRLTVV.

The V and J genes are TRBV6-5 and TRBJ1-1; unclear D gene. The germline gives CDR1 MNHEY, CDR2 SVGAGI. Between the trimmed V and J ends, which lost 0 bases and 0 bases, there was a span of 8 bases. There are 15 residues in the CDR3. The CDR3 nucleotides are TGTGCCAGCAGTTACTCGGGCCTGATGAACACTGAAGCTTTCTTT. This sequence encodes CASSYSGLMNTEAFF.

CDR3 residues: CSSGPIADTQYF. DNA of the CDR3: TGCTCCTCCGGCCCCATAGCGGATACGCAGTATTTT. This chain uses TRBV29-1 with TRBJ2-3, with D maybe TRBD2 (5 bases). Germline V gene lookup returns CDR1 SQVTM and CDR2 ANQGSEA. The CDR3 covers 12 residues.

The chain combines TRBV7-6 with TRBJ2-7; 7 bases map to TRBD1. Germline values: CDR1 SGHVS, CDR2 FNYEAQ. The ends lost 5 bases at V and 6 bases at J; junction bases unmatched: 7. The CDR3 is 13 residues long. The CDR3 loop reads CASSAWDSGEQYF. CDR3 in DNA: TGTGCCAGCAGCGCTTGGGACAGCGGCGAGCAGTACTTC.

V is TRBV19 and J is TRBJ1-1; D gene ambiguous. There are 13 residues in the CDR3. Germline CDR1 and CDR2: LNHDA and SQIVND (reference sequence). Between the trimmed V and J ends, which lost 3 bases and 2 bases, there was a span of 7 bases. The CDR3 nucleotides read TGTGCCAGTAGTATTGTAACCAACACTGAAGCTTTCTTT. It yields the protein CASSIVTNTEAFF.

V and J are TRBV29-1 and TRBJ2-2; D remains unclear. This CDR3 has 13 residues. Germline V lookup: CDR1 SQVTM, CDR2 ANQGSEA. Trimming pared 6 bases from V and 4 bases from J, leaving 12 bases between. CDR3 amino acids: CSVGSLPTGELFF. As DNA, the CDR3 is TGCAGCGTGGGAAGCCTCCCCACCGGGGAGCTGTTTTTT.

The chain employs TRBV5-1 and TRBJ2-1; D is uncertain. The CDR3 spans 15 residues. The V gene's germline CDR1 is SGHRS and CDR2 YFSETQ. The V and J ends lost 4 bases and 8 bases respectively, with 19 bases between them. CDR3 sequence reads: CASSPYGQPLDEQFF. The CDR3, as DNA: TGCGCCAGCAGCCCTTACGGTCAGCCCCTTGATGAGCAGTTCTTC.